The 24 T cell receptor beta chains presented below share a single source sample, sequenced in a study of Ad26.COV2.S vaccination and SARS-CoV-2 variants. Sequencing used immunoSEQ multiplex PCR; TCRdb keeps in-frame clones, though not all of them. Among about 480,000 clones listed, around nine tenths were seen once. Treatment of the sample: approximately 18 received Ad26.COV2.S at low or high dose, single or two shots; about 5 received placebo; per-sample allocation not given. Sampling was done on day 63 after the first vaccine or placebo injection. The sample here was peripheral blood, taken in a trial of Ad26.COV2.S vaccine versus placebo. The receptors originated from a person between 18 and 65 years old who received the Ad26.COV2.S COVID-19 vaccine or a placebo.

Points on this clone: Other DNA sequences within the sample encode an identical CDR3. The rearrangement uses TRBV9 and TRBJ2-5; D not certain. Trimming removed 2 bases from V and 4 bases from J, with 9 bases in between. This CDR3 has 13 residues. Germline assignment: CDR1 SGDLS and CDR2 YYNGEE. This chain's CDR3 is CASSVGVLETQYF. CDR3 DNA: TGTGCCAGCAGCGTCGGAGTTCTAGAGACCCAGTACTTC.

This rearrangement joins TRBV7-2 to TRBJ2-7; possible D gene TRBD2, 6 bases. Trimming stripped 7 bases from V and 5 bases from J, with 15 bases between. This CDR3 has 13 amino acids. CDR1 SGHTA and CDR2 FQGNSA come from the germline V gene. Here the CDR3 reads CASTRDFFDEQYF. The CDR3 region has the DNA TGTGCCAGCACCCGGGACTTTTTCGACGAGCAGTACTTC.

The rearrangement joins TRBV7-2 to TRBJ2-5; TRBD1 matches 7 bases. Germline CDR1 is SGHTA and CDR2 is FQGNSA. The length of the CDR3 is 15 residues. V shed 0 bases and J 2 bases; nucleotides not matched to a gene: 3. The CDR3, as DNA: TGTGCCAGCAGCTTAGCCGGGACAGTACAAGAGACCCAGTACTTC. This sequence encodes CASSLAGTVQETQYF. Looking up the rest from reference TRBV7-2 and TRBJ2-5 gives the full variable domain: GAGVSQSPSNKVTEKGKDVELRCDPISGHTALYWYRQSLGQGLEFLIYFQGNSAPDKSGLPSDRFSAERTGGSVSTLTIQRTQQEDSAVYLCASSLAGTVQETQYFGPGTRLLVL.

The CDR3 loop is CASSQITDTQYF. The CDR3 nucleotides are TGTGCCAGCAGCCAAATCACAGATACGCAGTATTTT. V is TRBV3-1 (or the pseudogene TRBV3-2) and J is TRBJ2-3; no clear D gene. Germline V CDR1 and CDR2: LGHDT, YNNKEL (reference sequence). The length of the CDR3 is 12 residues. The V and J ends lost 2 bases and 2 bases respectively, with 2 bases between them.

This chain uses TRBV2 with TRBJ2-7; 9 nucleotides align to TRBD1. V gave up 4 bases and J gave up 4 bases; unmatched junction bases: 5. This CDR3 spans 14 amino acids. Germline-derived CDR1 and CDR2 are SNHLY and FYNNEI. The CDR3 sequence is CASSVQGAGYEQYF. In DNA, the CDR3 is TGTGCCAGCAGTGTACAGGGGGCCGGGTACGAGCAGTACTTC.

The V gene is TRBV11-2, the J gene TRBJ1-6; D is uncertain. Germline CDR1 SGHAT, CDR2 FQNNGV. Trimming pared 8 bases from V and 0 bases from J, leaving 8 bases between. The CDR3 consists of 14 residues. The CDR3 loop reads CASQQSSYNSPLHF. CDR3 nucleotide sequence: TGTGCCAGCCAACAGAGCTCCTATAATTCACCCCTCCACTTT.

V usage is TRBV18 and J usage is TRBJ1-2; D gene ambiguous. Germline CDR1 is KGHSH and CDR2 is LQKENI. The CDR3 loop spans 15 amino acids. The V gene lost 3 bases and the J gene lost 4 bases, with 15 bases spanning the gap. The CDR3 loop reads CASSPVAVTSYGYTF. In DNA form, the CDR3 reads TGTGCCAGCTCACCCGTAGCCGTTACCTCCTATGGCTACACCTTC.

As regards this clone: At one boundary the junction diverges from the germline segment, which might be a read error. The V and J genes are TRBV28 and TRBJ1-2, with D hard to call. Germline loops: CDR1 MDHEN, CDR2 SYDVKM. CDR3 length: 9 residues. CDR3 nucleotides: TGTGCCAGCGGTTTAGGCTACACCTTC. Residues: CASGLGYTF.

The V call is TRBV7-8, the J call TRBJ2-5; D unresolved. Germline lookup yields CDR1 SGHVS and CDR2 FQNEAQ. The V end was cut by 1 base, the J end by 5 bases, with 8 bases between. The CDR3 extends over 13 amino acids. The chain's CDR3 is CASSLVRTETQYF. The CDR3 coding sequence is TGTGCCAGCAGCTTAGTCCGAACGGAGACCCAGTACTTC.

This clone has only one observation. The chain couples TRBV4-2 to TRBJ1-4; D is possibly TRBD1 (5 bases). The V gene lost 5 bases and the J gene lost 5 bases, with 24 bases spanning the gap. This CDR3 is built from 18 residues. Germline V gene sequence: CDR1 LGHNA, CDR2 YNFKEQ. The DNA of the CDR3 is TGTGCCAGCAGCATATGGGCAGGAAACAACCGGGGGAATGAAAAACTGTTTTTT. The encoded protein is CASSIWAGNNRGNEKLFF.

CDR3 bases: TGTGCCTGGAGTTACCGGGTCCAAGACGGCGATGAGCAGTTCTTC. It codes for CAWSYRVQDGDEQFF. The rearrangement links TRBV30 to TRBJ2-1; D ambiguous. Germline loops: CDR1 GTSNPN, CDR2 SVGIG (reference sequence). The V and J ends lost 2 bases and 8 bases respectively, with 19 bases between them. The CDR3 has 15 residues.

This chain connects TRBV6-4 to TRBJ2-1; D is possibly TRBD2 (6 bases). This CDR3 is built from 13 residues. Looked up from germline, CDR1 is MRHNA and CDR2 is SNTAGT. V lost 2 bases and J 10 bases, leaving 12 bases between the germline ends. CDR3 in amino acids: CASSDGGSGEQFF. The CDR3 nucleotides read TGTGCCAGCAGTGACGGGGGGAGCGGCGAGCAGTTCTTC.

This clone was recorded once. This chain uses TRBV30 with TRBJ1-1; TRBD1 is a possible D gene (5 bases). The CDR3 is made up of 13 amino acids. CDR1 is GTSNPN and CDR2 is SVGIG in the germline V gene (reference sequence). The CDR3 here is CAFMGTPNTEAFF. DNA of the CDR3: TGTGCTTTTATGGGGACGCCAAACACTGAAGCTTTCTTT.

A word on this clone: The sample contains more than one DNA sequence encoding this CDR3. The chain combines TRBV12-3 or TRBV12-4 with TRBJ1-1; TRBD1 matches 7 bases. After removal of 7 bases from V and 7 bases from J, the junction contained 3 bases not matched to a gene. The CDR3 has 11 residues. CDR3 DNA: TGTGCCAGCACCCGGACAGGTGAAGCTTTCTTT. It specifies CASTRTGEAFF.

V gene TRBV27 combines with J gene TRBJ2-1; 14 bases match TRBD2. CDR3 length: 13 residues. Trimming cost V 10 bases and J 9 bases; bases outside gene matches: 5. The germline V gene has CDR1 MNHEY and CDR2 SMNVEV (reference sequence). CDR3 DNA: TGTGCCACCACCGGGACTAGCGGGGGTGAGCAGTTCTTC. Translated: CATTGTSGGEQFF.

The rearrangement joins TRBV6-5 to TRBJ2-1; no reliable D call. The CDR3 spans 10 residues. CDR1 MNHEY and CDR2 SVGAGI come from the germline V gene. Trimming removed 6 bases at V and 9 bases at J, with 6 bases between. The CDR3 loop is CASRSVEQFF. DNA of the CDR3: TGTGCCAGCAGGAGCGTTGAGCAGTTCTTC.

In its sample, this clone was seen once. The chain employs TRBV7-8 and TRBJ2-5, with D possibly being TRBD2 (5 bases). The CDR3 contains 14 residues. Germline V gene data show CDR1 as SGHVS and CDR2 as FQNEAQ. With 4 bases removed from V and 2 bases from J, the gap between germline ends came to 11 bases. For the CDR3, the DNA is TGTGCCAGCAGCTCCATCCGGGATCAAGAGACCCAGTACTTC. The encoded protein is CASSSIRDQETQYF.

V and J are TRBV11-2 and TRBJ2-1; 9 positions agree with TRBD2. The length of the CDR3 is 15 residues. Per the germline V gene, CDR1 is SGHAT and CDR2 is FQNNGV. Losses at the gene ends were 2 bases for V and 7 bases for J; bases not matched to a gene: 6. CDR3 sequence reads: CASSLIAGEWNEQFF. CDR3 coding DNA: TGTGCCAGCAGCTTAATAGCGGGAGAATGGAATGAGCAGTTCTTC.

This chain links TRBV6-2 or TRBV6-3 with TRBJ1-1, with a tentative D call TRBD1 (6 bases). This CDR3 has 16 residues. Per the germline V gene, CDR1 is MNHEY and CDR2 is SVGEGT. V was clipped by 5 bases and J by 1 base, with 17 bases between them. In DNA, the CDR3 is TGTGCCAGCAGTCATGGGGGGGCACGAGGGAACACTGAAGCTTTCTTT. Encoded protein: CASSHGGARGNTEAFF.

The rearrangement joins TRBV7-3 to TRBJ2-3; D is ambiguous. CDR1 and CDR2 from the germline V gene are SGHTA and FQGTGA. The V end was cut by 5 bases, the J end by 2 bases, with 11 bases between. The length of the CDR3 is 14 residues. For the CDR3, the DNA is TGTGCCAGCAGCACAAGCACGGACACAGATACGCAGTATTTT. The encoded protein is CASSTSTDTDTQYF.

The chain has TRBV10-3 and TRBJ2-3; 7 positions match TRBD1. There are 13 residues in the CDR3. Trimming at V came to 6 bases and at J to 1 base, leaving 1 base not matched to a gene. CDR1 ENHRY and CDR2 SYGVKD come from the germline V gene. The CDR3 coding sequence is TGTGCCATCAGCGGACAGGGCACAGATACGCAGTATTTT. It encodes CAISGQGTDTQYF.

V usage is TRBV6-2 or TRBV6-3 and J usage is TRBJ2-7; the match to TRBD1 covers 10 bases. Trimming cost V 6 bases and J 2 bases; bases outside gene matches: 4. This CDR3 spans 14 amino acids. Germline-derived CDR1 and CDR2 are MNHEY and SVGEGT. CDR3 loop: CASSTGTGAYEQYF. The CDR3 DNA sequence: TGTGCCAGCAGCACCGGGACAGGGGCCTACGAGCAGTACTTC.

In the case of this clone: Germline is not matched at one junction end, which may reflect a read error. CDR3 nucleotide sequence: TGTGCCAGCAGTTACTTGCACGGGACAAACAACGAGCAGTTCTTC. Translation: CASSYLHGTNNEQFF. The V gene is TRBV6-2 or TRBV6-3, the J gene TRBJ2-1; the D gene is possibly TRBD1 (6 bases). The germline gives CDR1 MNHEY, CDR2 SVGEGT. CDR3 length: 15 residues.

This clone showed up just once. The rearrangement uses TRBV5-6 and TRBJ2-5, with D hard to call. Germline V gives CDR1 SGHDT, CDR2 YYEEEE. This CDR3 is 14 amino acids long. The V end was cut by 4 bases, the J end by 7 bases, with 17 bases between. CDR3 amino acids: CASSQPPLTGTQYF. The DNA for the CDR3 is TGTGCCAGCAGCCAACCCCCGTTGACGGGGACCCAGTACTTC.